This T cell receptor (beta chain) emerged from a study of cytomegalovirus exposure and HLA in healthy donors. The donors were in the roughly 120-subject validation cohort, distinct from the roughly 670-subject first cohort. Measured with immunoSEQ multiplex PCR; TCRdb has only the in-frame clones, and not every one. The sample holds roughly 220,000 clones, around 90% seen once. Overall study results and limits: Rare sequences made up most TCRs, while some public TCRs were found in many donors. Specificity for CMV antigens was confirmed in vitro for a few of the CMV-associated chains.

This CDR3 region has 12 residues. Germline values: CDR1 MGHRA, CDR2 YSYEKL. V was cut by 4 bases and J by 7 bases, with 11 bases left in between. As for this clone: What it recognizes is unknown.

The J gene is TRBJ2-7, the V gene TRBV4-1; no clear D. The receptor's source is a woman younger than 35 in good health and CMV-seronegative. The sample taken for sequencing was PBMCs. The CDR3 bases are TGCGCCAGCAGCCTCCCTCTCGAGGAGCAGTACTTC. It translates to CASSLPLEEQYF.